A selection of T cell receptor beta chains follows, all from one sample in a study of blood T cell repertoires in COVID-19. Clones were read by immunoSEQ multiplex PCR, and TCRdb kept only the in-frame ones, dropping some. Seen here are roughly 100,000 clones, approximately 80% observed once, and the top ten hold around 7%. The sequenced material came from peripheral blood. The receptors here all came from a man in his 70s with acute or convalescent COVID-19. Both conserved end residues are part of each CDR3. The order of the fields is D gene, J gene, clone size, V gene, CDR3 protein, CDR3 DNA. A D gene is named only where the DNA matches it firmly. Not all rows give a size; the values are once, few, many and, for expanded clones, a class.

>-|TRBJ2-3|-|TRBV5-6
CASSHTSTDTQYF
TGTGCCAGCAGTCATACTAGCACAGATACGCAGTATTTT
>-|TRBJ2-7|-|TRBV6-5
CASARDWSSYEQYF
TGTGCCAGTGCCCGGGACTGGAGCTCCTACGAGCAGTACTTC
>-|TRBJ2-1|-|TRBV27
CASSLSGNEQFF
TGTGCCAGCAGTCTGTCGGGCAATGAGCAGTTCTTC
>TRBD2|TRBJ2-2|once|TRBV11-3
CASSLGGLAGDTGELFF
TGTGCCAGCAGCTTAGGAGGGCTAGCGGGGGACACCGGGGAGCTGTTTTTT
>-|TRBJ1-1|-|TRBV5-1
CASTTDSMNTEAFF
TGCGCCAGCACCACTGACAGCATGAACACTGAAGCTTTCTTT
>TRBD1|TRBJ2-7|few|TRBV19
CASSYDRDYEQYF
TGTGCCAGTAGTTATGACAGGGATTACGAGCAGTACTTC
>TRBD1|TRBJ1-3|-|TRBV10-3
CAISESQGPASGNTIYF
TGTGCCATCAGTGAGTCACAGGGGCCGGCCTCTGGAAACACCATATATTTT
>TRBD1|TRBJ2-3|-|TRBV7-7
CASSELQGTADTQYF
TGTGCCAGCAGCGAGCTACAGGGGACAGCAGATACGCAGTATTTT
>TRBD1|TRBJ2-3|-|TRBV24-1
CATSDTGQGATDTQYF
TGTGCCACCAGTGACACCGGACAGGGGGCGACAGATACGCAGTATTTT
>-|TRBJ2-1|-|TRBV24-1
CATSASDYNEQFF
TGTGCCACCAGTGCGTCAGATTACAATGAGCAGTTCTTC
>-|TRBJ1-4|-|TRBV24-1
CATSGGAGGNEKLFF
TGTGCCACCAGTGGGGGTGCAGGCGGGAATGAAAAACTGTTTTTT
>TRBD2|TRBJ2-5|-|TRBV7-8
CASSPGTSGREYQETQYF
TGTGCCAGCAGCCCGGGGACTAGCGGGAGGGAGTACCAAGAGACCCAGTACTTC
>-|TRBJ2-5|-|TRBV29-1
CSVGKDQGGKTQYF
TGCAGCGTGGGAAAAGACCAGGGTGGCAAGACCCAGTACTTC
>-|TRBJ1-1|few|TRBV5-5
CASSFDRWRNTEAFF
TGTGCCAGCAGCTTTGACAGGTGGAGGAACACTGAAGCTTTCTTT
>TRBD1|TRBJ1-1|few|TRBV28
CASSFFRGRRLNTEAFF
TGTGCCAGCAGTTTTTTCAGGGGGCGGCGGTTGAACACTGAAGCTTTCTTT
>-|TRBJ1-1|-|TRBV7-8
CASSLMMRTEAFF
TGTGCCAGCAGCTTAATGATGAGGACTGAAGCTTTCTTT
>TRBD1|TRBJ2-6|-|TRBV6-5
CASSYAGQGSANVLTF
TGTGCCAGCAGTTACGCGGGACAGGGGTCGGCCAACGTCCTGACTTTC
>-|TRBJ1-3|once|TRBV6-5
CAVRATSGNTIYF
TGTGCCGTGCGGGCAACCTCTGGAAACACCATATATTTT
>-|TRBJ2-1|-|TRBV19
CASSILIESYNEQFF
TGTGCCAGTAGTATTTTAATAGAATCCTACAATGAGCAGTTCTTC
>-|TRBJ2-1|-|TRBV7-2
CASSLRGSSYNEQFF
TGTGCCAGCAGCTTACGGGGGTCCTCCTACAATGAGCAGTTCTTC
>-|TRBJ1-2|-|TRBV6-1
CASSEPWGADYGYTF
TGTGCCAGCAGTGAGCCGTGGGGCGCCGACTATGGCTACACCTTC
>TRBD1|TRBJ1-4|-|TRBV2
CASSVQGTANEKLFF
TGTGCCAGCAGTGTGCAGGGGACAGCTAATGAAAAACTGTTTTTT